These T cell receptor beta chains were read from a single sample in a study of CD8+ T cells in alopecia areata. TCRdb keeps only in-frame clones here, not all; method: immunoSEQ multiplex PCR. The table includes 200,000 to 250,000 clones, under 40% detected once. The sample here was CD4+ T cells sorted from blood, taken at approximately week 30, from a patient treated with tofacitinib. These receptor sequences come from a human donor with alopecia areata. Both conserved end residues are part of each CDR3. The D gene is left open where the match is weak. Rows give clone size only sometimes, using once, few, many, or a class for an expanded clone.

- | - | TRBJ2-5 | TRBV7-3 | TGTGCCAGCAGCCCTCAGGGGAGGGCCCAAGAGACCCAGTACTTC | CASSPQGRAQETQYF
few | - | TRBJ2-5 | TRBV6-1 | TGTGCCAGCAGGACCCCGCCTGGGGAGACCCAGTACTTC | CASRTPPGETQYF
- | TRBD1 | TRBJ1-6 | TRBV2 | TGTGCCAGCCAATCCCATAGACAGGGGGCGAGGTATAATTCACCCCTCCACTTT | CASQSHRQGARYNSPLHF
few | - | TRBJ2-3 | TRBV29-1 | TGCAGCGTCCCCAGTCCCCTCACAGATACGCAGTATTTT | CSVPSPLTDTQYF
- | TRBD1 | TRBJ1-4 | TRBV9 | TGTGCCAGCAGCGAGGAGACAGGGGGTTTTGAAAAACTGTTTTTT | CASSEETGGFEKLFF
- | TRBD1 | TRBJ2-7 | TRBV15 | TGTGCCACCAGCAGTCCAGGGACAGCGTACTACGAGCAGTACTTC | CATSSPGTAYYEQYF
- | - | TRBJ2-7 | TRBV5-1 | TGCGCCAGCAGCTTGGCTGCAGCCTCCTACGAGCAGTACTTC | CASSLAAASYEQYF
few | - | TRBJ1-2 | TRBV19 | TGTGCCAGTAGGGTCTCACAGGGAAACTATGGCTACACCTTC | CASRVSQGNYGYTF
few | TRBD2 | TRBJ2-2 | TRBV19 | TGTGCCAGTAGTCCAATACCGGGACTAGCGGGGACCGGGGAGCTGTTTTTT | CASSPIPGLAGTGELFF
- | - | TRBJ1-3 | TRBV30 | TGTGCCTGGACCCGCTTAACAGGAAACACCATATATTTT | CAWTRLTGNTIYF
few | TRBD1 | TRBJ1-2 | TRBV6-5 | TGTGCCAGCAACCCGGGACAGGGTGGCTATGGCTACACCTTC | CASNPGQGGYGYTF
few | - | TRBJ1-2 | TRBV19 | TGTGCCAGTAGTATCAGGGGCAGGCTCTATGGCTACACCTTC | CASSIRGRLYGYTF
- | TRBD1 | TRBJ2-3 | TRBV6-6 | TGTGCCAGCAGTTACGTGGACAGGGTGCAGTATTTT | CASSYVDRVQYF
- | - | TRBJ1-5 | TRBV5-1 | TGCGCCAGCACTCAGCAGGGACCGCCCCAGCATTTT | CASTQQGPPQHF
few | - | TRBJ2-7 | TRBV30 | TGTGCCTGGAGCGGGGGCTCCTACGAGCAGTACTTC | CAWSGGSYEQYF
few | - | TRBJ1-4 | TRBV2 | TGTGCCAGCACTCAGATTAATGAAAAACTGTTTTTT | CASTQINEKLFF
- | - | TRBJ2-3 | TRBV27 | TGTGCCAGCAGTTCAAGGACTAGCACAGATACGCAGTATTTT | CASSSRTSTDTQYF
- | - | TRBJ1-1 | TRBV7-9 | TGTGCCAGCAGCTTAGACCCGAACACTGAAGCTTTCTTT | CASSLDPNTEAFF
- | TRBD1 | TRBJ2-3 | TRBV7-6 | TGTGCCAGCAGCTCGCCGACAGGGTTAAGGACAGATACGCAGTATTTT | CASSSPTGLRTDTQYF
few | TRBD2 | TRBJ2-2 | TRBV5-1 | TGCGCCAGCACCTCGGGTCTAGCGGGTAACACCGGGGAGCTGTTTTTT | CASTSGLAGNTGELFF
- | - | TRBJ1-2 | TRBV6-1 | TGTGCCAGCAGTGAAGTATCGCGGGTATTTGGCTACACCTTC | CASSEVSRVFGYTF
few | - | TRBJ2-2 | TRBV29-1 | TGCAGCTTCGTAATCGGGTTAAACACCGGGGAGCTGTTTTTT | CSFVIGLNTGELFF
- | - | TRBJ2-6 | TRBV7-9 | TGTGCCAGCAGCTTAGTAGTTCAGTCTGGGGCCAACGTCCTGACTTTC | CASSLVVQSGANVLTF
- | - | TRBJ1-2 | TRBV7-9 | TGTGCCAGCAGCCCCGAGTGGACGGGGGCTAACTATGGCTACACCTTC | CASSPEWTGANYGYTF
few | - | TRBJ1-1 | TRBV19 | TGTGCCAGTATAAAGAACACTGAAGCTTTCTTT | CASIKNTEAFF
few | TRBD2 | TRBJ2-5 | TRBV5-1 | TGCGCCAGCAGCTTGACTAGCGGGAGTGTCCAAGAGACCCAGTACTTC | CASSLTSGSVQETQYF
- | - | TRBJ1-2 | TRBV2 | TGTGCCAGCAGGACCACGCAGGGAGCTAACTATGGCTACACCTTC | CASRTTQGANYGYTF
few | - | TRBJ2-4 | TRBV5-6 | TGTGCCAGCTCCGGGACCTGGGCCAAAAACATTCAGTACTTC | CASSGTWAKNIQYF
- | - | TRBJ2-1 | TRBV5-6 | TGTGCCAGCAGCTTTATCGATGAGCAGTTCTTC | CASSFIDEQFF
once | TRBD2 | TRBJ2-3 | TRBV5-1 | TGCGCCAGCAGCGCCTGGACTAGCGGGGCCCGCACAGATACGCAGTATTTT | CASSAWTSGARTDTQYF
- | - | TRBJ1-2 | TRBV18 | TGTGCCAGCTCTCCCGGGGGACGTCTCGGCTACACCTTC | CASSPGGRLGYTF
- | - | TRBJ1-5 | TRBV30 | TGTGCCTGGAGTGTTGTAAGGGGTGAGCCCCAGCATTTT | CAWSVVRGEPQHF
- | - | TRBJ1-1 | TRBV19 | TGTGCCAGTAGTATTTCTCGGAACACTGAAGCTTTCTTT | CASSISRNTEAFF
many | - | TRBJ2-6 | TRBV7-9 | TGTGCCAGCAGCAAACAAACTGGGGCCAACGTCCTGACTTTC | CASSKQTGANVLTF
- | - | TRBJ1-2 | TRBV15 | TGTGCCACCAGCAGACAAGGAGCGGCCTATGGCTACACCTTC | CATSRQGAAYGYTF
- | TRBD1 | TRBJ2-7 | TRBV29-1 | TGCAGCGTACAGACAGGGGTCTACGAGCAGTACTTC | CSVQTGVYEQYF
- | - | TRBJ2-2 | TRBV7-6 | TGTGCCAGCAGGAGTAGCGGGGAGCTGTTTTTT | CASRSSGELFF
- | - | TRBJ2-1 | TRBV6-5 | TGTGCCAGCAAAACTTATTACAATGAGCAGTTCTTC | CASKTYYNEQFF
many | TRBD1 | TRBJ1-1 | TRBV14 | TGTGCCAGCAGCCTCGACAGGGTACGGACTTTCTTT | CASSLDRVRTFF
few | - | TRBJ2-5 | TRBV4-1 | TGCGCCAGCAGCCAAGATACGCCCCGGGAGACCCAGTACTTC | CASSQDTPRETQYF
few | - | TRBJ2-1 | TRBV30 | TGTGCCTGGAGTGTACCCGGCCAACTCTCCTACAATGAGCAGTTCTTC | CAWSVPGQLSYNEQFF
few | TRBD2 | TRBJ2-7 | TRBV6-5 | TGTGCCAGCAGTTATAAAGGTAGCGGGGGGGCCGAAGAGCAGTACTTC | CASSYKGSGGAEEQYF
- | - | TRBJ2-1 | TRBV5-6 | TGTGCCAGCAGCACCAGGACGGGCTTTGATGAGCAGTTCTTC | CASSTRTGFDEQFF
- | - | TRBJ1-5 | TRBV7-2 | TGTGCCAGCAGCTTAGAATATAGTAGCAATCAGCCCCAGCATTTT | CASSLEYSSNQPQHF
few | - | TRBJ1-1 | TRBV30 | TGTGCCTGTGCAGGGGCATATGGGACTGAAGCTTTCTTT | CACAGAYGTEAFF
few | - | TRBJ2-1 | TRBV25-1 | TGTGCCAGCGCTATCTACAATGAGCAGTTCTTC | CASAIYNEQFF
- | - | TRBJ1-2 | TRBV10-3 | TGTGCCATCAGTGAGTCTACAGCGAGATATGGCTACACCTTC | CAISESTARYGYTF
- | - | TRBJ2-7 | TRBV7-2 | TGTGCCAGCAGCTTAGCCTCTCAGAAAGCCTACGAGCAGTACTTC | CASSLASQKAYEQYF
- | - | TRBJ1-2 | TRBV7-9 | TGTGCCAGCAGCCGCTCCGACAGAAGCTATGGCTACACCTTC | CASSRSDRSYGYTF
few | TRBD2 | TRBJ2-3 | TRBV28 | TGTGCCAGCAGCCAAGCGGGGAGCACAGATACGCAGTATTTT | CASSQAGSTDTQYF
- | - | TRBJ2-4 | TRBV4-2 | TGTGCCAGCAGCTCCCAGGGTAGGACCCCCAAAAACATTCAGTACTTC | CASSSQGRTPKNIQYF
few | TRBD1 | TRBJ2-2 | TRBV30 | TGTGCCTGGAAGACAGGGACCAACACCGGGGAGCTGTTTTTT | CAWKTGTNTGELFF
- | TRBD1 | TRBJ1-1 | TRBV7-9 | TGTGCCAGTGGACAGGGGGCGCAAGGAGCTTTCTTT | CASGQGAQGAFF
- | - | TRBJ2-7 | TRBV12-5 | TGTGCTAGTGGTTTTTATAGGGCGTACGAGCAGTACTTC | CASGFYRAYEQYF
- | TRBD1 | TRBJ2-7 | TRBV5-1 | TGCGCCAGCAGCCGGGCCGGGACAGGGGGCTCATACGAGCAGTACTTC | CASSRAGTGGSYEQYF
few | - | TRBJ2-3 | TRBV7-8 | TGTGCCAGCAGCGGAGGGGGCCAGCTGGGGGCAGATACGCAGTATTTT | CASSGGGQLGADTQYF
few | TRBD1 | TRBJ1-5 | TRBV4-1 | TGCGCCAGCAGCCCTACGACAGGGGGGCAGCCCCAGCATTTT | CASSPTTGGQPQHF
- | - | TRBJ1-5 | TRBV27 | TGTGCCAGCAGTTTCTCCGACCGAAGCAATCAGCCCCAGCATTTT | CASSFSDRSNQPQHF
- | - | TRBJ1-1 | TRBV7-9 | TGTGCCAGCAGCTTAGTATCAGGGGACACTGAAGCTTTCTTT | CASSLVSGDTEAFF
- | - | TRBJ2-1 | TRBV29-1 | TGCAGCGTTCGGGGCACGTTGGGCGATGAGCAGTTCTTC | CSVRGTLGDEQFF